What follows describes a single T cell receptor beta chain. What it recognizes is unknown. CDR1 LNHDA and CDR2 SQIVND come from the germline V gene (reference sequence). V gave up 7 bases and J gave up 11 bases; unmatched junction bases: 15. The CDR3 has 14 amino acids. The source of the sample is a study of cytomegalovirus exposure and HLA in healthy donors. As for the study in general: Inside one of the first data releases sat about 85 million unique TCRs taken from HLA-typed donors.

Study-wide points: For most TCR beta V segments, an earlier analysis put the productive rate at about 90% or about 30% of the time. Sequences of the TCR beta chain were said to predict the HLA-A and HLA-B alleles of most subjects accurately. Altogether, about 160 TCR beta chains were recorded as cytomegalovirus-associated.

The PCR used 60 Vbeta and 13 Jbeta primers. Sequencing used immunoSEQ multiplex PCR; TCRdb keeps in-frame clones, though not all of them. This sample carries 80,000 or so clones, 74% of them seen once, and the ten largest clones take about a fifth. Sequenced input: PBMCs. The clonotype originates from a man between 25 and 39 years old in good health and CMV-seropositive. The rearrangement links TRBV19 to TRBJ1-1; 8 bases align to TRBD1. The CDR3 here is CASTPPGQALAAFF. Here the CDR3 DNA reads TGTGCCAGTACCCCTCCGGGACAGGCGCTCGCGGCTTTCTTT.